Listed below are T cell receptor beta chains from one sample, sequenced in a study of a mutant IDH1 vaccine in newly diagnosed glioma. Clones were read by immunoSEQ multiplex PCR, and TCRdb kept only the in-frame ones, dropping some. The sample consists of around 70,000 clones, more than 70% of them appearing once. Their antigens remain unidentified. The sample consisted of PBMCs, taken from a glioma patient whose treatment included an IDH1 peptide vaccine. These receptors all stem from a man younger than 35 with glioma. Both conserved end residues are part of each CDR3. Fields, in order: V gene, J gene, D gene, clone size, CDR3 protein, CDR3 DNA. A D gene is named only where the DNA matches it firmly. Not all rows give a size; the values are once, few, many and, for expanded clones, a class.

V: TRBV6-1; J: TRBJ2-1; D: -; size: -; CDR3: CASSEAGQAPFEQFF; DNA: TGTGCCAGCAGTGAAGCAGGGCAGGCCCCGTTCGAGCAGTTCTTC
V: TRBV6-5; J: TRBJ1-3; D: -; size: -; CDR3: CASSYKIAGNTIYF; DNA: TGTGCCAGCAGTTACAAAATAGCTGGAAACACCATATATTTT
V: TRBV19; J: TRBJ1-1; D: -; size: -; CDR3: CASSIPGSMTEAFF; DNA: TGTGCCAGTAGTATCCCAGGGAGTATGACTGAAGCTTTCTTT
V: TRBV27; J: TRBJ1-2; D: TRBD1; size: -; CDR3: CASSSRPGGTYGYTF; DNA: TGTGCCAGCAGTTCACGTCCAGGGGGGACCTATGGCTACACCTTC
V: TRBV5-1; J: TRBJ2-1; D: -; size: -; CDR3: CASSLRRELDNEQFF; DNA: TGCGCCAGCAGCTTGAGACGGGAACTCGACAATGAGCAGTTCTTC
V: TRBV27; J: TRBJ2-7; D: TRBD1; size: -; CDR3: CASSLRQGYEQYF; DNA: TGTGCCAGCAGTTTAAGACAGGGGTACGAGCAGTACTTC
V: TRBV6-5; J: TRBJ2-5; D: -; size: -; CDR3: CASSYSTGGAETQYF; DNA: TGTGCCAGCAGTTACTCGACTGGGGGTGCAGAGACCCAGTACTTC
V: TRBV19; J: TRBJ2-1; D: -; size: -; CDR3: CASSIVSNFGNEQFF; DNA: TGTGCCAGTAGTATAGTTTCCAATTTCGGGAATGAGCAGTTCTTC
V: TRBV18; J: TRBJ2-7; D: -; size: -; CDR3: CASSPAGTPGYEQYF; DNA: TGTGCCAGCTCACCGGCCGGGACACCGGGATACGAGCAGTACTTC
V: TRBV28; J: TRBJ1-2; D: TRBD1; size: -; CDR3: CASCPVTGGAYGYTF; DNA: TGTGCCAGCTGCCCGGTCACAGGGGGCGCCTATGGCTACACCTTC
V: TRBV7-2; J: TRBJ1-6; D: TRBD1; size: -; CDR3: CASSSDRVIWSPLHF; DNA: TGTGCCAGCAGCTCGGACAGGGTTATCTGGTCACCCCTCCACTTT
V: TRBV9; J: TRBJ2-2; D: -; size: -; CDR3: CASSVGAQTNTGELFF; DNA: TGTGCCAGCAGCGTAGGTGCGCAAACGAACACCGGGGAGCTGTTTTTT
V: TRBV19; J: TRBJ2-6; D: -; size: few; CDR3: CASSQRDTVTSGANVLTF; DNA: TGTGCCAGTAGTCAGAGGGACACCGTCACCTCTGGGGCCAACGTCCTGACTTTC
V: TRBV7-8; J: TRBJ2-1; D: -; size: -; CDR3: CASSLSRDFDKQFF; DNA: TGTGCCAGCAGCTTGTCCCGGGACTTCGACAAGCAGTTCTTC
V: TRBV5-4; J: TRBJ2-3; D: TRBD2; size: -; CDR3: CASSWGLAGGGTDTQYF; DNA: TGTGCCAGCAGCTGGGGACTAGCGGGAGGGGGCACAGATACGCAGTATTTT
V: TRBV11-1; J: TRBJ1-2; D: TRBD1; size: -; CDR3: CASSSTGNYGYTF; DNA: TGTGCCAGCAGTTCGACAGGGAACTATGGCTACACCTTC
V: TRBV5-1; J: TRBJ2-3; D: -; size: -; CDR3: CASKGPGRLGTDTQYF; DNA: TGCGCCAGCAAGGGCCCAGGGAGGTTAGGCACAGATACGCAGTATTTT
V: TRBV19; J: TRBJ2-2; D: -; size: -; CDR3: CASSIGGSTGELFF; DNA: TGTGCCAGTAGTATAGGAGGGTCCACCGGGGAGCTGTTTTTT